The sequence of this T cell receptor (beta chain) was determined in a study of T cells expressing NK-cell markers. TCRdb reprocessed the 5' RACE reads and stores each CDR3 protein as one record, lacking DNA. In all, the sample yields about 460,000 distinct CDR3 sequences. Germline V CDR1 and CDR2: SEHNR, FQNEAQ (reference sequence). The CDR3 extends over 13 amino acids. The sample comprised blood T cells: a sorted CD56 or NKG2C T cell subset, CD4+ or CD8+ T cells, or bulk PBMC T cells (not recorded which). This clonotype originated in a woman in her forties or fifties in good health. V usage is TRBV7-9 and J usage is TRBJ2-7. The chain's CDR3 is CASSLAGAYEQYF.